This TCR beta chain was sequenced for a study of T cell responses to AZD1222 COVID-19 vaccine. TCRdb's copy holds only in-frame clones and misses some; the assay was immunoSEQ multiplex PCR. The sample contains more than 100,000 clones, around 90% of which appear only once. Study-level points and caveats: An increase in Spike-specific TCR breadth and depth was observed after two AZD1222 doses.

In its sample, this clone ranks as medium-sized. Its antigen remains unidentified. This CDR3 spans 19 amino acids. Between the trimmed V and J ends, which lost 4 bases and 0 bases, there was a span of 25 bases. Germline CDR1 reads SGHAT; CDR2 reads FQNNGV. Material: peripheral blood, obtained on day 0 of AZD1222 vaccination. The sequence derives from an adult in good health. The chain links TRBV11-2 to TRBJ2-7; TRBD1 or TRBD2 may be the D gene (6 bases each). The CDR3 nucleotides are TGTGCCAGCAGCTCTTTCGATGGAATCGGGGGCCTAATCTCCTACGAGCAGTACTTC. Translation gives CASSSFDGIGGLISYEQYF.